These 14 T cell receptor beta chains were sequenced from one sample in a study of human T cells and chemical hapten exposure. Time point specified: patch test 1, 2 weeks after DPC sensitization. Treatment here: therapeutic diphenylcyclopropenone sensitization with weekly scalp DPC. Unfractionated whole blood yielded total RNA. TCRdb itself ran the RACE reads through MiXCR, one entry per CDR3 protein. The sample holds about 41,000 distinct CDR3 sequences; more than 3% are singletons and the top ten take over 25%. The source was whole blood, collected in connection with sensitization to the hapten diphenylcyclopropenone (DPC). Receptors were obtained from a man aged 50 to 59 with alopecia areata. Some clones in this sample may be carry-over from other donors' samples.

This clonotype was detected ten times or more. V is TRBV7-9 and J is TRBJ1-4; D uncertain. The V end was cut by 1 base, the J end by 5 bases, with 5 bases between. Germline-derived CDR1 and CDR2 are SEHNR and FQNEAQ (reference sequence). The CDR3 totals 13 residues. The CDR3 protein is CASSLEQNEKLFF. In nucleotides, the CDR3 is TGTGCCAGCAGCTTAGAGCAGAATGAAAAACTGTTTTTT.

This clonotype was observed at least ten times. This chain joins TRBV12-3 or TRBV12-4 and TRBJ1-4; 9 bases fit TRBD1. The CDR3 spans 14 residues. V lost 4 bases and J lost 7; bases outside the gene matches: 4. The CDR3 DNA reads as TGTGCCAGCAGTTACAGGGGGCATACTGAAAAACTGTTTTTT. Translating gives CASSYRGHTEKLFF.

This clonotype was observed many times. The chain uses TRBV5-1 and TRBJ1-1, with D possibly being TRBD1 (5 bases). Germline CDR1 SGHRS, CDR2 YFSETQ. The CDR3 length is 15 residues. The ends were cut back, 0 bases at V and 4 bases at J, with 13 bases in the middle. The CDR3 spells CASSLAQGLGTEAFF. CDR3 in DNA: TGCGCCAGCAGCTTGGCCCAGGGACTCGGCACTGAAGCTTTCTTT.

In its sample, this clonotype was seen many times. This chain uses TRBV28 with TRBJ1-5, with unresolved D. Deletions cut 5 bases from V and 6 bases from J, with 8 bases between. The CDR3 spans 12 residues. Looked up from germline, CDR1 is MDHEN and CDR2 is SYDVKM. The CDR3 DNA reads TGTGCCAGCAGTCCCCAAGGTCAGCCCCAGCATTTT. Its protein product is CASSPQGQPQHF.

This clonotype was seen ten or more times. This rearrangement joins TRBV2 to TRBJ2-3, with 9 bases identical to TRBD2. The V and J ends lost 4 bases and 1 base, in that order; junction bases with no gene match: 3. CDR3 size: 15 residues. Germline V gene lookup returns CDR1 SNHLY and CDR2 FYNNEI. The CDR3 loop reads CASSVPSGGTDTQYF. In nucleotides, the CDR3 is TGTGCCAGCAGTGTTCCTAGCGGGGGCACAGATACGCAGTATTTT.

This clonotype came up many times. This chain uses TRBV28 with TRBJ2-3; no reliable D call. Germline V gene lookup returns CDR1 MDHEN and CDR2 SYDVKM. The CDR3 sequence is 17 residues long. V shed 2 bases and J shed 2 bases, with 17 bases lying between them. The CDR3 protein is CASSLNVLTPSTDTQYF. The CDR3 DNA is TGTGCCAGCAGTTTAAACGTTCTGACACCATCCACAGATACGCAGTATTTT.

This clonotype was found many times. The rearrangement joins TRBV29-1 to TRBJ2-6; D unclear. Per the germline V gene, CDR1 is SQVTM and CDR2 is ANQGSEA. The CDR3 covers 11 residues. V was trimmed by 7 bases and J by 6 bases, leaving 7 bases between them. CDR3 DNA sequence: TGCAGCGCTGATGCGGCCAACGTCCTGACTTTC. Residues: CSADAANVLTF.

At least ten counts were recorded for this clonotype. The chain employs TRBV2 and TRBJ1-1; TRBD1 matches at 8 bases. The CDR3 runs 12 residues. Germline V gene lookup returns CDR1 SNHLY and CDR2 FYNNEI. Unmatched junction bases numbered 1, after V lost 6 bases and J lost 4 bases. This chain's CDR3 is CASRTGGTEAFF. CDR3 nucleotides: TGTGCCAGCAGAACAGGGGGCACTGAAGCTTTCTTT.

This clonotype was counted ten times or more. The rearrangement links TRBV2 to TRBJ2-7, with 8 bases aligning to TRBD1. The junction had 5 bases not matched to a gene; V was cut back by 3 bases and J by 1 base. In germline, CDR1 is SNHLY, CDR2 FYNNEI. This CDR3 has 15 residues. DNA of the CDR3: TGTGCCAGCAGTGATGAGCAGGGGGCTTCCTACGAGCAGTACTTC. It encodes CASSDEQGASYEQYF.

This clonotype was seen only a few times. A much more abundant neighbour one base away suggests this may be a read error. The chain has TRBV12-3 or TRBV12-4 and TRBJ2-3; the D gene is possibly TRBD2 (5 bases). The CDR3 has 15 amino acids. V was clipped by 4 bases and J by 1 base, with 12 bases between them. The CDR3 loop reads CASSSKGVGTDTQYF. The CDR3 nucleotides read TGTGCCAGCAGTTCGAAGGGAGTGGGCACAGATACGCAGTATTTT.

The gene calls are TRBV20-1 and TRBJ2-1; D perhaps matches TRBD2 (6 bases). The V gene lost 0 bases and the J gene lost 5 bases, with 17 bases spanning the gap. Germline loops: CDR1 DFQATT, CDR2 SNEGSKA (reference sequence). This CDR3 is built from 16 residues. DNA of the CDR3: TGCAGTGCTAGAGATTCGGCGGGACCCGGGAACAATGAGCAGTTCTTC. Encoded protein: CSARDSAGPGNNEQFF.

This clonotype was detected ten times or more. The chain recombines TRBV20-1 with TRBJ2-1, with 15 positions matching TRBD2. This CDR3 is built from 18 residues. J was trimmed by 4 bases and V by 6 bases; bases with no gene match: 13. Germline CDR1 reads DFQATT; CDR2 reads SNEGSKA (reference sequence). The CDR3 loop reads CSARSTGTSGRNYNEQFF. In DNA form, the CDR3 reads TGCAGTGCAAGGAGCACCGGGACTAGCGGGAGGAATTACAATGAGCAGTTCTTC.

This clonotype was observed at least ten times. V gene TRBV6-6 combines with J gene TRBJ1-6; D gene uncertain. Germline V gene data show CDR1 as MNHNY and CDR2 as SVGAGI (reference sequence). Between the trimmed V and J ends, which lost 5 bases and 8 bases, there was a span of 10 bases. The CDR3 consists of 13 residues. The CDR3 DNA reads TGTGCCAGCAGTGGGAGGGAGGATTCACCCCTCCACTTT. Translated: CASSGREDSPLHF.

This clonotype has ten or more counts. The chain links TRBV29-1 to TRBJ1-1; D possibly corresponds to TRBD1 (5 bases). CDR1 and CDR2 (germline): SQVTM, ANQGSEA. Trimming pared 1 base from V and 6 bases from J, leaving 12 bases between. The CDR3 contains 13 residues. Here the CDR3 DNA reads TGCAGCGTTGAAGTGGGGGTAGGCGCTGAAGCTTTCTTT. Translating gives CSVEVGVGAEAFF.